This T cell receptor beta chain emerged from a study of identical twins. The V and J ends lost 4 bases and 1 base respectively, with 17 bases between them. This CDR3 is 18 amino acids long. Germline V gene lookup returns CDR1 LNHDA and CDR2 SQIVND (reference sequence). TCRdb passed the 5' RACE reads through MiXCR, listing each CDR3 protein once. The sample comprises 300,000 to 350,000 distinct CDR3 sequences, 9% to 15% of which are singletons, and around 7.8% rests with the top ten. Separately, the same data were catalogued under a study of yellow fever vaccine responses in identical twins.

This chain connects TRBV19 to TRBJ2-6; tentative D call: TRBD1 (5 bases). The origin of this receptor is a woman aged 18-29 years in good health. The sequenced sample was CD8+ T cells sorted from blood. In nucleotides, the CDR3 is TGTGCCAGTAGTAAGGACACCCTGACCGAGTCTGGGGCCAACGTCCTGACTTTC. This encodes CASSKDTLTESGANVLTF. The full variable domain, in which reference TRBV19 and TRBJ2-6 provide the parts outside the CDR3, is DGGITQSPKYLFRKEGQNVTLSCEQNLNHDAMYWYRQDPGQGLRLIYYSQIVNDFQKGDIAEGYSVSREKKESFPLTVTSAQKNPTAFYLCASSKDTLTESGANVLTFGAGSRLTVL.